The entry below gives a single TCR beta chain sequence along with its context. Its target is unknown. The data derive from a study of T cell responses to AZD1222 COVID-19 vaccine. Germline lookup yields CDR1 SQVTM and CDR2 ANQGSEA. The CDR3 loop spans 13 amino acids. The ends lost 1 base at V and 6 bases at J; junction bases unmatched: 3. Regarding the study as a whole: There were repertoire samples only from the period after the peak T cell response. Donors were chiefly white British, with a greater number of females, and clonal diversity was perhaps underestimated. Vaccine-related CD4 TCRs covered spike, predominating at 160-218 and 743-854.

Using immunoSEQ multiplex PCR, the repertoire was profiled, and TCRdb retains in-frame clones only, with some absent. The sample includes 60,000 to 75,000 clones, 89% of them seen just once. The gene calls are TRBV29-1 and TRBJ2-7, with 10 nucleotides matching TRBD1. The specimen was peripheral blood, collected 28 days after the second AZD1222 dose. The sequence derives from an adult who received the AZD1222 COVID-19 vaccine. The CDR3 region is CSVEGDRGSEQYF. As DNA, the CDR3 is TGCAGCGTTGAAGGGGACAGGGGATCCGAGCAGTACTTC.